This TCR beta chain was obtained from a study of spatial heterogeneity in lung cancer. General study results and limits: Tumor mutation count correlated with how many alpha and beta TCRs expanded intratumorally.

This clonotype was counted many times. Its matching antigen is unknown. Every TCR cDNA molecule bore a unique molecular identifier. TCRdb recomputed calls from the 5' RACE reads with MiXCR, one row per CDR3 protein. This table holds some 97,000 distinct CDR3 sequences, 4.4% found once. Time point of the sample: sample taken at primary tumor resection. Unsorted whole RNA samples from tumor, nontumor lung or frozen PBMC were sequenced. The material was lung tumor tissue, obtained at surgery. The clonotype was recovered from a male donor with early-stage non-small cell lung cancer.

Here the CDR3 reads CASSHPRGSSYNEQFF. The CDR3 nucleotides are TGCGCCAGCAGCCATCCGCGGGGGAGCTCCTACAATGAGCAGTTCTTC. V is TRBV4-1 and J is TRBJ2-1; 7 positions agree with TRBD2. The CDR3 totals 16 residues. Germline CDR1 reads MGHRA; CDR2 reads YSYEKL. The junction had 5 bases not matched to a gene; V was cut back by 3 bases and J by 0 bases.